This T cell receptor beta chain was identified in a study of blood T cell repertoires in COVID-19. At the level of the study: Whether acute or convalescent, the COVID-19 samples came from the United States, Italy and Spain.

This CDR3 has 16 amino acids. Between the trimmed V and J ends, which lost 5 bases and 0 bases, there was a span of 14 bases. Germline V gene sequence: CDR1 MNHEY, CDR2 SVGEGT. The protocol was immunoSEQ multiplex PCR, while the TCRdb copy is restricted to in-frame clones and leaves out a portion. The sample has about 45,000 clones, 85% to 90% seen once. This chain uses TRBV6-2 or TRBV6-3 with TRBJ1-5; a possible D gene is TRBD1 (6 bases). Sequencing input: peripheral blood. The sequence derives from a human donor in a cohort sampled during active COVID-19. The CDR3 coding sequence is TGTGCCAGCAGTCCCCGGGGGGCCGGTAGCAATCAGCCCCAGCATTTT. Residues: CASSPRGAGSNQPQHF.